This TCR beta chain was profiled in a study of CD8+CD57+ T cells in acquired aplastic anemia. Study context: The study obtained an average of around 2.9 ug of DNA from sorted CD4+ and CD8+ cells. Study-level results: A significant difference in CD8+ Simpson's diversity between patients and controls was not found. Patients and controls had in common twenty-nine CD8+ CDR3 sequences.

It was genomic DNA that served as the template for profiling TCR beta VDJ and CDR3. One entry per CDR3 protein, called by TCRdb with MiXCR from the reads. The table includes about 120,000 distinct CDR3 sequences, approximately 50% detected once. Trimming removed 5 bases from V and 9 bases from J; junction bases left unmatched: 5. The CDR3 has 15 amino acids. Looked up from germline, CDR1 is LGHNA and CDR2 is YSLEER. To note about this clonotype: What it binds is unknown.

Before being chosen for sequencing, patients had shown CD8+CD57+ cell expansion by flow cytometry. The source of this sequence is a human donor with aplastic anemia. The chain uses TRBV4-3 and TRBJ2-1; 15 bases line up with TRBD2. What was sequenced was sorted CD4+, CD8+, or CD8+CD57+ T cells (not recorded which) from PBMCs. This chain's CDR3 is CASSFGTSGRPEQFF. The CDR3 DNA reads TGCGCCAGCAGCTTTGGGACTAGCGGGAGGCCTGAGCAGTTCTTC.